A single sample gave rise to the 16 T cell receptor beta chains below, sequenced in a study of radiotherapy plus CTLA-4 blockade in lung cancer (dated by TCRdb to the late 2010s). Libraries were constructed by the immunoSEQ multiplex PCR assay. TCRdb took this table from immuneACCESS and kept in-frame rearrangements with V and J called. Such tables lack part of the clones; where checked against another copy, unresolved V genes explain under half of the gap, and the rest is unexplained. The sample table records 25,000 to 40,000 clones; 70% to 75% of these occur just once. The top ten constitute approximately 4.5% of the sample. The sample here was peripheral blood, taken from a patient treated with radiotherapy plus ipilimumab. These receptors all stem from a human donor with non-small cell lung cancer whose response to radiotherapy plus ipilimumab could not be evaluated.

This clone was counted a few times. This sequence joins TRBV7-2 and TRBJ2-7; 10 positions match TRBD2. The CDR3 is made up of 15 amino acids. With 4 bases clipped from V and 3 bases from J, the junction kept 6 bases outside the gene matches. CDR1 is SGHTA, CDR2 FQGNSA, per germline. This CDR3 reads CASSSLAGVDYEQYF. The CDR3 region has the DNA TGTGCCAGCAGCTCGCTAGCGGGGGTCGACTACGAGCAGTACTTC.

The chain joins TRBV7-9 to TRBJ2-1; perhaps TRBD2 as D (5 bases). Germline CDR1 reads SEHNR; CDR2 reads FQNEAQ (reference sequence). Trimming left V 7 bases short and J 3 bases short, with 16 bases between. This CDR3 has 15 residues. As DNA, the CDR3 is TGTGCCAGCATGACTAAGGGTGGGAGCTACAATGAGCAGTTCTTC. Its protein product is CASMTKGGSYNEQFF.

This chain links TRBV21-1 with TRBJ1-2; whether TRBD1, the table's D call, matches the DNA was not checked. TRBV21-1 is labeled a pseudogene. The CDR3 has 15 residues. The CDR3, as DNA: TGTGCCAGCAGGGAAACTCGACAGGGGAACTATGGCTACACCTTC. Encoded protein: CASRETRQGNYGYTF.

This clone showed up just a few times. The V call is TRBV4-1, the J call TRBJ2-5; 12 bases align to TRBD2. V lost 4 bases to trimming and J lost 5 bases; unmatched junction nucleotides: 11. In germline, CDR1 is MGHRA, CDR2 YSYEKL. The CDR3 loop spans 17 amino acids. This CDR3 is CASSPSPLAGGRETQYF. In DNA form, the CDR3 reads TGCGCCAGCAGCCCCAGCCCTCTAGCGGGAGGGCGGGAGACCCAGTACTTC.

V usage is TRBV14 and J usage is TRBJ1-2; D is perhaps TRBD1 (5 bases). CDR1 is SGHDN, CDR2 FVKESK, per germline. The germline V and J ends were trimmed by 2 bases and 3 bases, with 16 bases remaining between them. The length of the CDR3 is 16 residues. The CDR3 is CASSQNGRGGYYGYTF. CDR3 DNA: TGTGCCAGCAGCCAAAACGGGCGGGGGGGGTACTATGGCTACACCTTC.

This chain joins TRBV6-1 and TRBJ1-2; no definite D call. V lost 3 bases and J lost 0, with 5 bases in between. The CDR3 runs 13 residues. The germline CDR1 and CDR2 sequences are MNHNS and SASEGT. The DNA for the CDR3 is TGTGCCAGCAGTGAGGGAGCTAACTATGGCTACACCTTC. Translation gives CASSEGANYGYTF.

The genes are TRBV5-4 and TRBJ2-1; 7 bases map to TRBD1. CDR1 is SGHNT and CDR2 is YYREEE in the germline V gene (reference sequence). CDR3 length: 15 residues. V shed 0 bases and J 3 bases; nucleotides not matched to a gene: 3. The DNA of the CDR3 is TGTGCCAGCAGCTTGGAGGGGGCGAACTACAATGAGCAGTTCTTC. It is translated as CASSLEGANYNEQFF.

This sequence joins TRBV9 and TRBJ1-2; 7 bases fit TRBD1. V was pared by 3 bases and J by 1 base, with 6 bases of the junction left unmatched. Per the germline V gene, CDR1 is SGDLS and CDR2 is YYNGEE. CDR3 length equals 15 residues. CDR3 region: CASSETGAINYGYTF. The CDR3 coding sequence is TGTGCCAGCAGCGAAACAGGGGCGATTAACTATGGCTACACCTTC.

This sequence joins TRBV7-6 and TRBJ2-1; 7 bases are shared with TRBD2. There are 15 residues in the CDR3. Germline CDR1 reads SGHVS; CDR2 reads FNYEAQ. Germline trimming cut 5 bases from V and 7 bases from J; bases unmatched to any gene: 11. Here the CDR3 reads CASSLMLGGQNEQFF. DNA of the CDR3: TGTGCCAGCAGCCTCATGCTGGGAGGGCAAAATGAGCAGTTCTTC.

The J gene is TRBJ1-5, the V gene TRBV6-5, with a weak D call TRBD1 (6 bases). CDR1 is MNHEY and CDR2 is SVGAGI in the germline V gene. This CDR3 contains 15 residues. V lost 6 bases and J lost 0, with 12 bases in between. The CDR3 DNA reads as TGTGCCAGCAGAACGACAGGCAATAGCAATCAGCCCCAGCATTTT. This codes for CASRTTGNSNQPQHF.

The chain is built from TRBV7-2 and TRBJ2-1; 10 bases line up with TRBD2. V lost 6 bases and J lost 10; bases outside the gene matches: 12. The CDR3 has 15 amino acids. Per the germline V gene, CDR1 is SGHTA and CDR2 is FQGNSA. The CDR3 sequence is CASSLHLAGVGEQFF. For the CDR3, the DNA is TGTGCCAGCAGTCTACACCTAGCGGGAGTAGGGGAGCAGTTCTTC.

This chain joins TRBV27 and TRBJ1-1; a possible D gene is TRBD1 (5 bases). V lost 6 bases to trimming and J lost 3 bases, with 14 bases between them. In germline, CDR1 is MNHEY, CDR2 SMNVEV (reference sequence). The CDR3 covers 14 residues. The CDR3 protein is CASRAGIVDTEAFF. The CDR3 DNA follows: TGTGCCAGCAGAGCAGGGATCGTGGACACTGAAGCTTTCTTT.

This CDR3 reads CASSFAEPLMQYF. The CDR3 DNA reads as TGTGCCAGCAGCTTTGCTGAGCCCCTTATGCAGTATTTT. The chain has TRBV7-9 and TRBJ2-3; D unresolved. V shed 3 bases and J shed 11 bases, with 15 bases lying between them. The CDR3 is made up of 13 amino acids. Per the germline V gene, CDR1 is SEHNR and CDR2 is FQNEAQ (reference sequence).

The chain carries TRBV7-7 and TRBJ1-1, with a weak D call TRBD1 (5 bases). The V end was cut by 4 bases, the J end by 2 bases, with 8 bases between. Germline CDR1 and CDR2: SSHAT and FNYEAQ (reference sequence). The CDR3 has 13 amino acids. For the CDR3, the DNA is TGTGCCAGCAGCTCACAGGTCAACACTGAAGCTTTCTTT. Translating it yields CASSSQVNTEAFF.

Only a few counts were recorded for this clone. The V gene is TRBV7-9, the J gene TRBJ2-1; TRBD2 might be the D (5 bases). The CDR3 is made up of 15 amino acids. Trimming shortened V by 0 bases and J by 2 bases, and 8 bases separated the two germline ends. CDR1 SEHNR and CDR2 FQNEAQ come from the germline V gene (reference sequence). For the CDR3, the DNA is TGTGCCAGCAGCTTAGCGGGAGTGGCCTACAATGAGCAGTTCTTC. Encoded protein: CASSLAGVAYNEQFF. The entire variable domain, with the rest obtained from reference TRBV7-9 and TRBJ2-1, is as follows: DTGVSQNPRHKITKRGQNVTFRCDPISEHNRLYWYRQTLGQGPEFLTYFQNEAQLEKSRLLSDRFSAERPKGSFSTLEIQRTEQGDSAMYLCASSLAGVAYNEQFFGPGTRLTVL.

The genes are TRBV27 and TRBJ2-1, with TRBD2 matching over 9 bases. The CDR3 sequence is 13 residues long. The germline V gene has CDR1 MNHEY and CDR2 SMNVEV (reference sequence). V shed 8 bases and J 3 bases; nucleotides not matched to a gene: 2. The CDR3 spells CASRLADYNEQFF. DNA for the CDR3: TGTGCCAGCCGACTAGCGGACTACAATGAGCAGTTCTTC.